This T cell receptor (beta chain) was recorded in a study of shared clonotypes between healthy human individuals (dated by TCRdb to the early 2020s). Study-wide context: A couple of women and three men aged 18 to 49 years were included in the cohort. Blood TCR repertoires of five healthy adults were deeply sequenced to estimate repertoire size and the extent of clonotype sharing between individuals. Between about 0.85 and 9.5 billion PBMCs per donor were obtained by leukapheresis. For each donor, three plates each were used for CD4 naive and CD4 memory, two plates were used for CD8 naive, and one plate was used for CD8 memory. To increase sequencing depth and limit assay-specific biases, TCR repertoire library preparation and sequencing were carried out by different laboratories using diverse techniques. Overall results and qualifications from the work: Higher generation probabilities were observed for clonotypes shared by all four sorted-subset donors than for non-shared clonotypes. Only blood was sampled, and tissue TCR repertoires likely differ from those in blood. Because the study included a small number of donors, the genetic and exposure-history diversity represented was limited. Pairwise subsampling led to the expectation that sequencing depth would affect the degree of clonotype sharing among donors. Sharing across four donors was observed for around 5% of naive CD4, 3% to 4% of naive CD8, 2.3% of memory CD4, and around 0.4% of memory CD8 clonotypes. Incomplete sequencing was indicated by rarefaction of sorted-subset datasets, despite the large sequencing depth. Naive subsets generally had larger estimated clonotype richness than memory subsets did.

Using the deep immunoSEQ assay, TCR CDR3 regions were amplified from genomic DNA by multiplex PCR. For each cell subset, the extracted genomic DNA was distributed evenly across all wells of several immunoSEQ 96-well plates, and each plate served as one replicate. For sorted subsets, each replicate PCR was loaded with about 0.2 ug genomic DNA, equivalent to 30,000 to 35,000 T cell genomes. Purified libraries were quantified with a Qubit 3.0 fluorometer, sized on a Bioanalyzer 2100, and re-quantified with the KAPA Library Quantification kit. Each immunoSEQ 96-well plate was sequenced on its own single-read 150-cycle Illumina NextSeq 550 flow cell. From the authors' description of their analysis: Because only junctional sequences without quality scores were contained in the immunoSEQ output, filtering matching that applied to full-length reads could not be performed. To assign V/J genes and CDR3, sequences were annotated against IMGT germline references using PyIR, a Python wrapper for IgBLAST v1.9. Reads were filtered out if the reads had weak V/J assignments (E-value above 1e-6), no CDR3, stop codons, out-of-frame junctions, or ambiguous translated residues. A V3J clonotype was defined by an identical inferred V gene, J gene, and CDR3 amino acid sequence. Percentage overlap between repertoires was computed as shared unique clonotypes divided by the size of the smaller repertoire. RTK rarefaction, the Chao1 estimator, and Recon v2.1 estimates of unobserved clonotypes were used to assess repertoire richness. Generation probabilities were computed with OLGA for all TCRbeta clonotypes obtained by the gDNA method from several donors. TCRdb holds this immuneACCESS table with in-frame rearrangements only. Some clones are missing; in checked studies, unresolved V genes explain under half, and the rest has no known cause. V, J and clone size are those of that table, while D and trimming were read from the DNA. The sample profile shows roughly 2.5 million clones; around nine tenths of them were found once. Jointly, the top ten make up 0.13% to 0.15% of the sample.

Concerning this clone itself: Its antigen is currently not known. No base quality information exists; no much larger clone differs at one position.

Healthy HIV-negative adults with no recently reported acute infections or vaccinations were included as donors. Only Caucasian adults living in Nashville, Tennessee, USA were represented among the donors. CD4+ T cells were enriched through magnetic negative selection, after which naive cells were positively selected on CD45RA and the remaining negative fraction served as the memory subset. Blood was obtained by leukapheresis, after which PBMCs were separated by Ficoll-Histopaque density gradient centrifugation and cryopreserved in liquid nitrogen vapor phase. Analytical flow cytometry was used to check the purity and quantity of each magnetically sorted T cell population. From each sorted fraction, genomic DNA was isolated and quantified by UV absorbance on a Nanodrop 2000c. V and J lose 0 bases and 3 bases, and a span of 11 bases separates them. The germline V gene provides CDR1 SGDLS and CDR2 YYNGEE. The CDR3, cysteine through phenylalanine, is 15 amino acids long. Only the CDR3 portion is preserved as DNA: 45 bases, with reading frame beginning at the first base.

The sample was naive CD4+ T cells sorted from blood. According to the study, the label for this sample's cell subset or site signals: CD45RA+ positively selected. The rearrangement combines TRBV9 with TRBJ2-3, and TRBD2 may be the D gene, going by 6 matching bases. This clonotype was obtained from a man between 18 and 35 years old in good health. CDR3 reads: CASSVDLGGTDTQYF. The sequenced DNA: TGTGCCAGCAGCGTAGATTTGGGGGGTACAGATACGCAGTATTTT.